This T cell receptor beta chain was retrieved from a study of T cell changes during pregnancy in multiple sclerosis. CDR1 and CDR2 (germline): MDHEN, SYDVKM. Trimming took off 6 bases at V and 3 bases at J, with 12 bases between the two ends. The CDR3 length is 13 residues. Generated by immunoSEQ multiplex PCR, the TCRdb table keeps only in-frame clones and is missing some. The sample lists fewer than 85,000 clones; approximately 94% were seen once. The sample consisted of peripheral blood, taken after pregnancy. The chain carries TRBV28 and TRBJ2-7; D ambiguous. The receptor's source is a female donor in good health, enrolled as a control in a pregnancy study. The CDR3 region is CASRPTPRYEQYF. As DNA, the CDR3 is TGTGCCAGCAGGCCGACTCCGCGCTACGAGCAGTACTTC. The full variable domain, its missing parts supplied by reference TRBV28 and TRBJ2-7, is DVKVTQSSRYLVKRTGEKVFLECVQDMDHENMFWYRQDPGLGLRLIYFSYDVKMKEKGDIPEGYSVSREKKERFSLILESASTNQTSMYLCASRPTPRYEQYFGPGTRLTVT.